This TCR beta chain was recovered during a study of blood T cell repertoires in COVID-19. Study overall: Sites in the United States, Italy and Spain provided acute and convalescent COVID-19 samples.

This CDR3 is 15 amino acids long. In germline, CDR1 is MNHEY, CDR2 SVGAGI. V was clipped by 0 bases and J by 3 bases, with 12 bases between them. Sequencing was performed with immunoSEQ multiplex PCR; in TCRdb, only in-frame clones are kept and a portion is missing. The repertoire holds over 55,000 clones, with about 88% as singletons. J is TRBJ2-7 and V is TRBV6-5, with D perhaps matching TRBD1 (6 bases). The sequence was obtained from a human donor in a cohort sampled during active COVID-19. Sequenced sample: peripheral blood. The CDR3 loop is CASSYSIQGIYEQYF. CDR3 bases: TGTGCCAGCAGTTACTCGATACAGGGTATCTACGAGCAGTACTTC.